There are many counts of the clone carrying this TCR beta chain. Unique molecular identifiers tagged the TCRbeta library. Each CDR3 protein is one row after TCRdb ran MiXCR on the PCR reads. The sample comprises hundreds of thousands of distinct CDR3 sequences, about 12% of which are singletons, and under 7% rests with the top ten. This entry comes from a study of T-cell reconstitution after alpha-beta-depleted transplantation in children. CDR1 and CDR2 from the germline V gene are DFQATT and SNEGSKA (reference sequence). This CDR3 is 15 amino acids long. Trimming shortened V by 0 bases and J by 0 bases, and 9 bases separated the two germline ends.

This rearrangement joins TRBV20-1 to TRBJ2-1; tentatively, D is TRBD2 (6 bases). This material consisted of PBMCs from the stem cell graft donor, taken from the stem cell graft. The clonotype comes from a human donor who donated a stem cell graft to a child with combined immunodeficiency. The CDR3 DNA reads TGCAGTGCTAGAGATCTCGGGAGCTCCTACAATGAGCAGTTCTTC. This gives the protein CSARDLGSSYNEQFF.